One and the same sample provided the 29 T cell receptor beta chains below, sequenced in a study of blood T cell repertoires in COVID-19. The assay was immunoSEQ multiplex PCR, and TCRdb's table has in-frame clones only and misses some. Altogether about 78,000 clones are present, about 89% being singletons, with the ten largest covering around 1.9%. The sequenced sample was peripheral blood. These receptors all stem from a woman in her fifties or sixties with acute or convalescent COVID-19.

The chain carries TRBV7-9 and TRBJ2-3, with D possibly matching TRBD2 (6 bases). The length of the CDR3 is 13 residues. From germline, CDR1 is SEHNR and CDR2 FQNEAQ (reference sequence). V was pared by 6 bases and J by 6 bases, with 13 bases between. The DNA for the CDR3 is TGTGCCAGCAGGACTAGTGCCCTGGATACGCAGTATTTT. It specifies CASRTSALDTQYF. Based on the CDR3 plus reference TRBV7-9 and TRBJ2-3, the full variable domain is DTGVSQNPRHKITKRGQNVTFRCDPISEHNRLYWYRQTLGQGPEFLTYFQNEAQLEKSRLLSDRFSAERPKGSFSTLEIQRTEQGDSAMYLCASRTSALDTQYFGPGTRLTVL.

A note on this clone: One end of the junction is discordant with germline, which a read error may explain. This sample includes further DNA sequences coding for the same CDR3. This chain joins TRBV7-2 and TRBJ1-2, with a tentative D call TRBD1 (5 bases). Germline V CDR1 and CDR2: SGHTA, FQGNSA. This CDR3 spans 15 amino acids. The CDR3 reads CASSSSLQGMSGYTF. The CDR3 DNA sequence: TGTGCCAGCAGCTCCTCTTTGCAGGGAATGTCCGGCTACACCTTT.

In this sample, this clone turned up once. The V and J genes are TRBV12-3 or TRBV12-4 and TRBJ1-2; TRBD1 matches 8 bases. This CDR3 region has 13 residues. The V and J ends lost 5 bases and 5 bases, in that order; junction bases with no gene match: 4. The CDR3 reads CASSPTGVYGYTF. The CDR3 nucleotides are TGTGCCAGCAGTCCGACAGGGGTATATGGCTACACCTTC.

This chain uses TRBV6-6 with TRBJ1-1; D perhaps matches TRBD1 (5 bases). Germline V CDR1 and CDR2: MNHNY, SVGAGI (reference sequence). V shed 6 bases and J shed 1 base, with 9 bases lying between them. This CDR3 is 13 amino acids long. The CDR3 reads CASSAGGNTEAFF. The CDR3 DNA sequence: TGTGCCAGCAGCGCCGGGGGGAACACTGAAGCTTTCTTT.

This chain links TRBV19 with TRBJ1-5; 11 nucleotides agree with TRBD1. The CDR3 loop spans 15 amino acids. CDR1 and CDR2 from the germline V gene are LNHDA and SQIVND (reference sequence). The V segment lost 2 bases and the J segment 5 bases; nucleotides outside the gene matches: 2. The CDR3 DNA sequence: TGTGCCAGTAGTATAAGGACAGGGGGCTATCAGCCCCAGCATTTT. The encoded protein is CASSIRTGGYQPQHF.

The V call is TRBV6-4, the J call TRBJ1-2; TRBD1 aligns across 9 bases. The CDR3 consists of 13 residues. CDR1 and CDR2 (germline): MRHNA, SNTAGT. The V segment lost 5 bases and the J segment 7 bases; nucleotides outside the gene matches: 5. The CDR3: CASSTGTGFGYTF. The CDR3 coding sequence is TGTGCCAGCAGTACCGGGACAGGGTTTGGCTACACCTTC.

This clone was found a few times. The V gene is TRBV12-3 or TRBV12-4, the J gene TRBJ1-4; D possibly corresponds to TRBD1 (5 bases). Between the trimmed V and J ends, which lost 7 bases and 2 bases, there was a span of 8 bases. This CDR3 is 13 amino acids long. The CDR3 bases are TGTGCCAGCATGCAGGGTACTAATGAAAAACTGTTTTTT. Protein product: CASMQGTNEKLFF.

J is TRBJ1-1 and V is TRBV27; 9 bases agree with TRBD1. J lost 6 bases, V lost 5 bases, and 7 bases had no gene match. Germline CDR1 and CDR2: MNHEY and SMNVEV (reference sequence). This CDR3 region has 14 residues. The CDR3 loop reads CASSVDRGYSEAFF. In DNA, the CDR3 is TGTGCCAGCAGTGTTGACAGGGGGTATTCTGAAGCTTTCTTT.

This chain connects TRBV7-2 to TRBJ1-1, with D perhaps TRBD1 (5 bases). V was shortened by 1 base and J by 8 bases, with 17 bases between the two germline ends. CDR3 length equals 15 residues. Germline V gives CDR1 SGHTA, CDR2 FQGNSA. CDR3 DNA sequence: TGTGCCAGCAGCTTAGTCCAGGGTATATTCTTGGAAGCTTTCTTT. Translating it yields CASSLVQGIFLEAFF.

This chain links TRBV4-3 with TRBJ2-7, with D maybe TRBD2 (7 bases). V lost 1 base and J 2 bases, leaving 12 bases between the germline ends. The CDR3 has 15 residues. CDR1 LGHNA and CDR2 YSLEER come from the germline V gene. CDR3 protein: CASSQAGGPTYEQYF. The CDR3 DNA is TGCGCCAGCAGCCAAGCGGGGGGCCCGACCTACGAGCAGTACTTC.

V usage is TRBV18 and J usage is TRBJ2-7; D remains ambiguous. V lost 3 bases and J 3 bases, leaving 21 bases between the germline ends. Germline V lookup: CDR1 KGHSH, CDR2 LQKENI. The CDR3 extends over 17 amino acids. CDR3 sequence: CASSPPGSTLMDYEQYF. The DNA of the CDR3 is TGTGCCAGCTCACCTCCCGGGTCGACGCTTATGGACTACGAGCAGTACTTC.

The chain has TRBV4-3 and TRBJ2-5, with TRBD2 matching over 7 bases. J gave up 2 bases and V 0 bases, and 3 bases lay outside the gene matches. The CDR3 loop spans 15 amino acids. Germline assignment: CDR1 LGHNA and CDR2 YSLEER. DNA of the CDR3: TGCGCCAGCAGCCAAGAAGGCGGGAGTCAAGAGACCCAGTACTTC. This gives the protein CASSQEGGSQETQYF.

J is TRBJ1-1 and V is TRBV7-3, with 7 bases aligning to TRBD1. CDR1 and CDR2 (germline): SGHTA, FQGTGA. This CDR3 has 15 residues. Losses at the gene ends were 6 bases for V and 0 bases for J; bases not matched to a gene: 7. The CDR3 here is CASRLRGGLNTEAFF. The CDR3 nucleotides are TGTGCCAGCAGGTTACGAGGGGGCTTGAACACTGAAGCTTTCTTT.

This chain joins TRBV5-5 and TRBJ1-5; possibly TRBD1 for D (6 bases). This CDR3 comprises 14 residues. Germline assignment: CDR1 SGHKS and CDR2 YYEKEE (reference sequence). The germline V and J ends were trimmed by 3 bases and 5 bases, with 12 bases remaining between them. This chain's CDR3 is CASSSGQPYQPQHF. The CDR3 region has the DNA TGTGCCAGCAGCTCCGGACAGCCTTATCAGCCCCAGCATTTT.

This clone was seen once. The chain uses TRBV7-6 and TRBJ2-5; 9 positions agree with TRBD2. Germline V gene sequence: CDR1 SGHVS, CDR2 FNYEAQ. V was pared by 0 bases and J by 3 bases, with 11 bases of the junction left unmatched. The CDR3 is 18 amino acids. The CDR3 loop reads CASSLAVTGTSRKETQYF. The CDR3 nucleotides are TGTGCCAGCAGCTTAGCTGTGACAGGGACTAGCAGAAAAGAGACCCAGTACTTC. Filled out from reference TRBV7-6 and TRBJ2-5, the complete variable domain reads GAGVSQSPRYKVTKRGQDVALRCDPISGHVSLYWYRQALGQGPEFLTYFNYEAQQDKSGLPNDRFSAERPEGSISTLTIQRTEQRDSAMYRCASSLAVTGTSRKETQYFGPGTRLLVL.

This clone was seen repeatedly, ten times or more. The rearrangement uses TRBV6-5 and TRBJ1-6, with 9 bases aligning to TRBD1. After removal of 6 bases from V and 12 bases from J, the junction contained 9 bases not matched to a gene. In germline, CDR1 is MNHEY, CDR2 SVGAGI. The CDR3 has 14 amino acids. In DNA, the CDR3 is TGTGCCAGCAGGCCCGGGACAGGGAGAGGACCCCTCCACTTT. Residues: CASRPGTGRGPLHF.

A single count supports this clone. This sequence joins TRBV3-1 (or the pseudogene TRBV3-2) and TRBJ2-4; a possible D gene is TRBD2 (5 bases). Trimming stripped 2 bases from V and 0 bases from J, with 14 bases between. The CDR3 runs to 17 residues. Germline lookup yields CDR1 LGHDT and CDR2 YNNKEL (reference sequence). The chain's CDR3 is CASSQSLLALAKNIQYF. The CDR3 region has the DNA TGTGCCAGCAGCCAAAGTTTGTTAGCGTTAGCCAAAAACATTCAGTACTTC.

This chain's CDR3 is CAGKREGVQSEQFF. CDR3 in DNA: TGTGCCGGGAAGCGGGAGGGGGTTCAATCTGAGCAGTTCTTC. The chain has TRBV5-4 and TRBJ2-1; 10 bases map to TRBD2. Germline trimming cut 10 bases from V and 9 bases from J; bases unmatched to any gene: 13. The CDR3 has 14 residues. Germline V gene lookup returns CDR1 SGHNT and CDR2 YYREEE (reference sequence).

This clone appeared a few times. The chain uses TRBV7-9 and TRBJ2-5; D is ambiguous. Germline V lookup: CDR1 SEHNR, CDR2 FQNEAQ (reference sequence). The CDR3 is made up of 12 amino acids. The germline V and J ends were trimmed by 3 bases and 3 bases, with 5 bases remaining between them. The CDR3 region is CASSFQKETQYF. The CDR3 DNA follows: TGTGCCAGCAGCTTCCAGAAAGAGACCCAGTACTTC.

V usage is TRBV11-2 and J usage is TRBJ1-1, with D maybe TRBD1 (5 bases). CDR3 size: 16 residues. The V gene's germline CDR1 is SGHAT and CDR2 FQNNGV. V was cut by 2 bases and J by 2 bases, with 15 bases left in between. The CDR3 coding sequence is TGTGCCAGCAGCTTACGGGGGGTTGTAGCAAACACTGAAGCTTTCTTT. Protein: CASSLRGVVANTEAFF.

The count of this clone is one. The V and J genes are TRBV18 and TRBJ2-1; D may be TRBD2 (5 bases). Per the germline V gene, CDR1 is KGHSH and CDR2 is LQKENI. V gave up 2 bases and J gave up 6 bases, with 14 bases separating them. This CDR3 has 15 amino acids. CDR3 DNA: TGTGCCAGCTCACCAAGCGGAAAGGGCTCCAATGAGCAGTTCTTC. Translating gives CASSPSGKGSNEQFF.

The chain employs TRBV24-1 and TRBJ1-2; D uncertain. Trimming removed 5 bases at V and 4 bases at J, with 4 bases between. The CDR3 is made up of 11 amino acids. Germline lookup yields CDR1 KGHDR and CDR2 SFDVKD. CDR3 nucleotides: TGTGCCACCAGTGCGGGCTATGGCTACACCTTC. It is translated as CATSAGYGYTF.

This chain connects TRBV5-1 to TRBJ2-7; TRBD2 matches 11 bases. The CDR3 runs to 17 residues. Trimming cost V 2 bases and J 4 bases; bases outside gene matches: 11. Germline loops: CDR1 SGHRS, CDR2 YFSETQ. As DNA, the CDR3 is TGCGCCAGCAGCTTCGCCGGGACTAGCGGAATAACATACGAGCAGTACTTC. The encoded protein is CASSFAGTSGITYEQYF.

The CDR3 DNA is TGTGCCAGCAGCTTGGAATTGAGGAATGAGCAGTTCTTC. It translates to CASSLELRNEQFF. The rearrangement joins TRBV5-4 to TRBJ2-1; no clear D. CDR1 and CDR2 from the germline V gene are SGHNT and YYREEE (reference sequence). The length of the CDR3 is 13 residues. V was cut by 0 bases and J by 7 bases, with 8 bases left in between.

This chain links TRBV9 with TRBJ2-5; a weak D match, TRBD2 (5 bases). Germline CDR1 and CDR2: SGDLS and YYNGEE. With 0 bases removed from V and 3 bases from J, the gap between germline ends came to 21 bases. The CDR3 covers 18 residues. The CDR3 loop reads CASSVGEGRIPREETQYF. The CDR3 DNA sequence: TGTGCCAGCAGCGTAGGGGAAGGGCGGATCCCGCGGGAAGAGACCCAGTACTTC.

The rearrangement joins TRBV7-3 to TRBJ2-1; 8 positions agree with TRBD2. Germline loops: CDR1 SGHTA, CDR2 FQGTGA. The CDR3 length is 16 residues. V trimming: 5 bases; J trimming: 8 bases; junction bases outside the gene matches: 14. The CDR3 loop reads CASSQDAGTSVDEQFF. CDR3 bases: TGTGCCAGCAGCCAAGACGCCGGGACTAGTGTAGATGAGCAGTTCTTC.

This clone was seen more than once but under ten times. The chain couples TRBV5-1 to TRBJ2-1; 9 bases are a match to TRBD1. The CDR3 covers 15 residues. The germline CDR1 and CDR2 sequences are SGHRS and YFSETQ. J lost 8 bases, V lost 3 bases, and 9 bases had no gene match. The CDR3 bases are TGCGCCAGCAGCTATTGGACAGGGGTGGGATATGAGCAGTTCTTC. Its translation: CASSYWTGVGYEQFF.

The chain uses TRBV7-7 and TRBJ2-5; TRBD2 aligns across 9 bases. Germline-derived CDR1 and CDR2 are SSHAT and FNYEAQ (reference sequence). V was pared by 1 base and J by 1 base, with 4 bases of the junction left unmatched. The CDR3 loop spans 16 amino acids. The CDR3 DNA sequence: TGTGCCAGCAGCTTAGGAAGCGGGGGGTCCCAAGAGACCCAGTACTTC. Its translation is CASSLGSGGSQETQYF.

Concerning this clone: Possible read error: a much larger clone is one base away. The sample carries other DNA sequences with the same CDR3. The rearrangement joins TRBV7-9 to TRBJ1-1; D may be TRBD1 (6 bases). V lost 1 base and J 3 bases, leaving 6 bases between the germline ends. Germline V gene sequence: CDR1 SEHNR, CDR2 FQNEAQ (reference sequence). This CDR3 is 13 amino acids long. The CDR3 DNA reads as TGTGCCAGCAGCTTAGACAGGGACACTGAAGCTTTCTTT. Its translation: CASSLDRDTEAFF.